What follows describes a single T cell receptor (beta chain). This sample is drawn from a study of blood T cell repertoires in COVID-19. Across the study: Researchers got acute and convalescent COVID-19 samples from the United States, Italy and Spain. The cDNA or gDNA used as material had been derived from T cells, B-cell-depleted T cells, or PBMCs.

Original handling: Reference gene primer amplification in the assay estimated nucleated cell counts. Clones were read by immunoSEQ multiplex PCR, and TCRdb kept only the in-frame ones, dropping some. V, J and clone size are taken as reported in that table, and D and trimming were inferred from the DNA itself. The data show roughly 150,000 clones, about 91% seen once. Unmatched junction bases numbered 12, after V lost 3 bases and J lost 4 bases. The CDR3 has 16 residues. CDR1 is SGHVS and CDR2 is FQNEAQ in the germline V gene. The chain uses TRBV7-8 and TRBJ2-7, with TRBD1 matching over 7 bases. The sequenced material came from peripheral blood. The source is a human donor in a cohort sampled during active COVID-19. CDR3 in amino acids: CASSFTTGTVLYEQYF. CDR3 nucleotides: TGTGCCAGCAGCTTTACCACCGGGACAGTCTTGTACGAGCAGTACTTC.